This is a list of T cell receptor beta chains from one sample in a study of shared clonotypes between healthy human individuals. Libraries were prepared by immunoSEQ multiplex PCR; TCRdb keeps only in-frame clonotypes and omits some of them. Of roughly 2 million clones in the sample, more than 90% were seen once. The material sequenced was naive CD4+ T cells sorted from blood. The receptors originated from a man between 18 and 29 years old in good health. The CDR3 runs from the conserved cysteine through the conserved F or W. A D gene is named only where the DNA matches it firmly. The size of a clone is reported for some rows only, either as once, few or many, or as a class for expanded clones.

v_call	d_call	j_call	clone_size	cdr3_nt	cdr3_aa
TRBV10-2	.	TRBJ2-3	.	TGCGCCAGCAGTAAAATAGCGGATACGCAGTATTTT	CASSKIADTQYF
TRBV19	.	TRBJ2-7	once	TGTGCCAGTAGTATGAAGGCTCCCCTAAGGATCTCCGAGCAGTACTTC	CASSMKAPLRISEQYF
TRBV11-2	.	TRBJ1-4	.	TGTGCCAGCAGCTTACTTCTGGGTTCTAATGAAAAACTGTTTTTT	CASSLLLGSNEKLFF
TRBV11-2	TRBD2	TRBJ2-1	.	TGTGCCAGCAGCTTAACAATACTAGCGGGTGGATGGGAGCAGTTCTTC	CASSLTILAGGWEQFF
TRBV9	TRBD1	TRBJ1-6	.	TGTGCCAGCAGCGTATGGGACAGCGAAGATTCACCCCTCCACTTT	CASSVWDSEDSPLHF
TRBV28	.	TRBJ2-7	.	TGTGCCAGCAGTTTAAGGGGGGCGGCCTCCTACGAGCAGTACTTC	CASSLRGAASYEQYF
TRBV6-5	.	TRBJ2-7	.	TGTGCCAGCCGTCGCTTTCGGCCATCCTACGAGCAGTACTTC	CASRRFRPSYEQYF
TRBV5-3	TRBD2	TRBJ2-1	.	TGTGCCAGAAGCCTCGGACTAGCGGGAGTGTTATTCCACAATGAGCAGTTCTTC	CARSLGLAGVLFHNEQFF
TRBV6-1	TRBD1	TRBJ1-1	.	TGTGCCAGCAGTGAATTGGGACAGGGCCCCAGGGGCACTGAAGCTTTCTTT	CASSELGQGPRGTEAFF
TRBV4-3	.	TRBJ2-1	.	TGCGCCAGCAGCCAAGAGGGATCCTACAATGAGCAGTTCTTC	CASSQEGSYNEQFF
TRBV7-9	.	TRBJ1-1	.	TGTGCCAGCAGCTCATACACTGAAGCTTTCTTT	CASSSYTEAFF
TRBV20-1	.	TRBJ2-3	once	TGCAGTGCTAGTGTTGATACGCAGTATTTT	CSASVDTQYF
TRBV14	.	TRBJ2-5	.	TGTGCCAGCAGCCAAGATGGGGTGCGGCAAGAGACCCAGTACTTC	CASSQDGVRQETQYF
TRBV19	.	TRBJ1-2	.	TGTGCCAGTAGTATCGGGACTACTAACTATGGCTACACCTTC	CASSIGTTNYGYTF
TRBV5-1	.	TRBJ1-2	.	TGCGCCAGCAGCTTGGTCCCGGGTGCCTATGGCTACACCTTC	CASSLVPGAYGYTF
TRBV7-2	TRBD1	TRBJ1-6	.	TGTGCCAGCAGCTCTAGGACAGGGGGCGGTTCACCCCTCCACTTT	CASSSRTGGGSPLHF
TRBV9	TRBD2	TRBJ2-5	.	TGTGCCAGCAGCACCGGACTAGCGGGAGGGGAAGAGACCCAGTACTTC	CASSTGLAGGEETQYF
TRBV2	TRBD1	TRBJ2-5	.	TGTGCCAGCAGTTCTGACAGGGGGCGAGAGACCCAGTACTTC	CASSSDRGRETQYF
TRBV25-1	.	TRBJ1-2	.	TGTGCCCGAAACCAGTGGGGGAGCTATGGCTACACCTTC	CARNQWGSYGYTF
TRBV27	.	TRBJ2-7	.	TGTGCCAGCAGGACAGGACCTCCCTACGAGCAGTACTTC	CASRTGPPYEQYF
TRBV7-9	TRBD2	TRBJ2-7	.	TGTGCCAGCAGCCTACTAGCGGGAGGGCCCAACGAGCAGTACTTC	CASSLLAGGPNEQYF
TRBV5-1	.	TRBJ2-5	.	TGCGCCAGCAGTTTAGGTGGGGGCCAAGAGACCCAGTACTTC	CASSLGGGQETQYF
TRBV29-1	.	TRBJ1-2	once	TGCAGCGTTGAATCATGGAGGGGGGAAGACTATGGCTACACCTTC	CSVESWRGEDYGYTF
TRBV27	.	TRBJ1-1	.	TGTGCCAGCTGCAGGACAAGGGGCACTGAAGCTTTCTTT	CASCRTRGTEAFF
TRBV30	TRBD1	TRBJ1-1	once	TGTGCCGGGAAAGACAGGGAAAACACTGAAGCTTTCTTT	CAGKDRENTEAFF
TRBV2	.	TRBJ2-1	.	TGTGCCAGCAGGCCCAATGAGCAGTTCTTC	CASRPNEQFF
TRBV5-6	TRBD2	TRBJ2-7	.	TGTGCCAGCAGCCCAAATGGACTAGCGCAGACCTACGAGCAGTACTTC	CASSPNGLAQTYEQYF
TRBV5-4	.	TRBJ1-4	.	TGTGCCAGCAGCTTCGGCGGACAGCAGGGTGAAAAACTGTTTTTT	CASSFGGQQGEKLFF
TRBV20-1	.	TRBJ2-1	once	TGCAGTGGTGGGGACAATGAGCAGTTCTTC	CSGGDNEQFF
TRBV7-8	.	TRBJ1-4	.	TGTGCCAGCAGCTTCGGGAGGGGCCGTAATGAAAAACTGTTTTTT	CASSFGRGRNEKLFF
TRBV29-1	.	TRBJ1-2	.	TGCAGCGTTGAGGGGGGGCGCGGCGGCTACACCTTC	CSVEGGRGGYTF
TRBV6-1	TRBD2	TRBJ2-7	once	TGTGCCAGCAGTGAACCTAGCGGGGGGGACTACGAGCAGTACTTC	CASSEPSGGDYEQYF
TRBV29-1	TRBD1	TRBJ1-2	.	TGCAGCATAAAACAGGGGCGTAACTATGGCTACACCTTC	CSIKQGRNYGYTF
TRBV5-1	.	TRBJ2-7	.	TGCGCCAGCAGCTTTGACAGACAGGGAGGCTACGAGCAGTACTTC	CASSFDRQGGYEQYF
TRBV30	.	TRBJ1-1	.	TGTGCCTGGAGTGTACGGGGTGTGAACACTGAAGCTTTCTTT	CAWSVRGVNTEAFF